Sequencing of this T cell receptor (beta chain) was carried out in a study of CD8 T cells in Susac syndrome. RNA, at roughly 0.45 to 1 ug, was reverse transcribed with random hexamers. The method of amplification for TCR beta CDR3 was immunoSEQ multiplex PCR, covering 54 Vbeta and 13 Jbeta. TCRdb fed the immunoSEQ multiplex PCR reads into MiXCR, producing one record per CDR3 protein. The table shows 200,000 to 250,000 distinct CDR3 sequences, with around 96% occurring only once. Source material: CD4+ T cells from PBMCs. The TCR was taken from a human donor with multiple sclerosis.

The DNA for the CDR3 is TGTGCCAGCAGGACATGGGGGGCTGAGCAGTACTTC. Its protein is CASRTWGAEQYF. The chain joins TRBV2 to TRBJ2-7, with D perhaps being TRBD1 or TRBD2 (6 bases each). CDR1 is SNHLY, CDR2 FYNNEI, per germline. The length of the CDR3 is 12 residues. V was shortened by 6 bases and J by 7 bases, with 13 bases between the two germline ends.